Detailed here is one T cell receptor beta chain. J gave up 1 base and V 6 bases, and 3 bases lay outside the gene matches. CDR1 and CDR2 from the germline V gene are ENHRY and SYGVKD. This CDR3 has 14 residues. The data stem from a study of control samples from healthy donors and cancer patients. Generated by immunoSEQ multiplex PCR, the TCRdb table keeps only in-frame clones and is missing some. The sample has approximately 150,000 clones; 85% to 95% are singletons. The sequenced sample was blood. The V and J genes are TRBV10-3 and TRBJ2-5; 9 nucleotides match TRBD1. This sequence originates from a woman aged 18-29 years in good health. The CDR3 DNA reads TGTGCCATCAGCGGGACAGGGACCCAAGAGACCCAGTACTTC. It yields the protein CAISGTGTQETQYF.